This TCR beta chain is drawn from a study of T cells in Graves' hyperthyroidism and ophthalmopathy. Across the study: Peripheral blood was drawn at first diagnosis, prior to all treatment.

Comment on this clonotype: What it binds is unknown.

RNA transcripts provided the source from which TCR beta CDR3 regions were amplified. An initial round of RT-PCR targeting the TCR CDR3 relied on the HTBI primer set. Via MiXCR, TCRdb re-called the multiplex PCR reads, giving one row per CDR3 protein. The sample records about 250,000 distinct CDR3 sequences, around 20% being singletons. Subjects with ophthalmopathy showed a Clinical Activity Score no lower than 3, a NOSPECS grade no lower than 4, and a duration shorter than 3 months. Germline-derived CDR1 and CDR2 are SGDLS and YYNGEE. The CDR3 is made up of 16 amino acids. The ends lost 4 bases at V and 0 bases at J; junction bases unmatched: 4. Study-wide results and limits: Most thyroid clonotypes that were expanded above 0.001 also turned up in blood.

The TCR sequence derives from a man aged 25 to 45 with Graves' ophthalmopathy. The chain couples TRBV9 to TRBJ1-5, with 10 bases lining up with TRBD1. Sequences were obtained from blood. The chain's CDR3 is CASSLGTGDSNQPQHF. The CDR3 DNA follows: TGTGCCAGCAGCCTCGGGACAGGGGATAGCAATCAGCCCCAGCATTTT.